This is a list of T cell receptor beta chains from one sample in a study of CD8 T cells in ankylosing spondylitis. Each CDR3 protein is one row after TCRdb ran MiXCR on the 5' RACE reads. Of approximately 190,000 distinct CDR3 sequences listed, under 15% are singletons. Sequenced sample: blood, either unsorted or a sorted T cell fraction (not recorded which). The receptors derive from a female donor with ankylosing spondylitis or in good health (not recorded which). The CDR3 runs from the conserved cysteine through the conserved F or W. D genes are given only for firm matches. Not all rows give a size; the values are once, few, many and, for expanded clones, a class.

V: TRBV18
size: .
D: TRBD1
J: TRBJ2-7
DNA: TGTGCCAGCTCATCCCCGGGACAGGCAATTGAGGAGCAAGCTTTC
CDR3: CASSSPGQAIEEQAF

V: TRBV5-1
size: many
D: TRBD1
J: TRBJ2-3
DNA: TGCGCCAGCAGCTGGACTACACAGGGGGCGGATACGCAGTATTTT
CDR3: CASSWTTQGADTQYF

V: TRBV27
size: .
D: .
J: TRBJ2-6
DNA: TGTGCCAGCAGTCACAGCTCTGGGGCCAACGTCCTGACTTTC
CDR3: CASSHSSGANVLTF

V: TRBV28
size: many
D: .
J: TRBJ1-2
DNA: TGTGCCAGCAGGTGGGGCTATGGCTACACCTTC
CDR3: CASRWGYGYTF

V: TRBV5-1
size: many
D: .
J: TRBJ1-1
DNA: TGCGCCAGCAGCTTGGACGGCCTGAACACTGAAGCTTTCTTT
CDR3: CASSLDGLNTEAFF

V: TRBV5-1
size: many
D: TRBD2
J: TRBJ2-1
DNA: TGCGCCAGCAGCCTAGGACTAGCGGGAGGGAGGAATGAGCAGTTCTTC
CDR3: CASSLGLAGGRNEQFF

V: TRBV20-1
size: .
D: .
J: TRBJ1-1
DNA: TGCAGAGCTGCCGACGGTGGGAACACTGAAGCTTTCTTT
CDR3: CRAADGGNTEAFF

V: TRBV18
size: .
D: .
J: TRBJ2-4
DNA: TGTGCCAGCTCACCAAGGACCGTCAACCGTAAAAACATTCAGTACTTC
CDR3: CASSPRTVNRKNIQYF

V: TRBV24-1
size: many
D: .
J: TRBJ2-7
DNA: TGTGCCACCAGTGATTTGTCCGGGATATACGAGCAGTACTTC
CDR3: CATSDLSGIYEQYF

V: TRBV9
size: many
D: .
J: TRBJ2-3
DNA: TGTGCCAGCAGCGAGGTCGCGGCGGTCACAGATACGCAGTATTTT
CDR3: CASSEVAAVTDTQYF

V: TRBV5-6
size: few
D: .
J: TRBJ1-4
DNA: TGTGCCCGCAGCTCCAGTCGATCAACTAATGAAAAACTGTTTTTT
CDR3: CARSSSRSTNEKLFF

V: TRBV6-4
size: .
D: .
J: TRBJ2-1
DNA: TGTGCCAGCAGCCCTACTTCAGAGAGCTCCTACAATGAGCAGTTCTTC
CDR3: CASSPTSESSYNEQFF

V: TRBV5-1
size: many
D: .
J: TRBJ2-3
DNA: TGCGCCAGCAGCTCTTCCGGGGCCAGGGGAGATACGCAGTATTTT
CDR3: CASSSSGARGDTQYF

V: TRBV6-5
size: many
D: TRBD2
J: TRBJ2-2
DNA: TGTGCCAGCAGTTACTCAGGACTAGCGGGAGACACCGGGGAGCTGTTTTTT
CDR3: CASSYSGLAGDTGELFF

V: TRBV6-5
size: .
D: .
J: TRBJ1-1
DNA: TGTGCCAGCAGTTACGGGAGAAACACTGAAGCTTTCTTT
CDR3: CASSYGRNTEAFF

V: TRBV7-2
size: many
D: .
J: TRBJ1-2
DNA: TGTGCCAGCAGCTTAACCCCTTCAACAGGATCAGGCTACACCTTC
CDR3: CASSLTPSTGSGYTF

V: TRBV7-2
size: .
D: TRBD2
J: TRBJ2-3
DNA: TGTGCCAGCAGCTTAACGGCGGGAGGGCCCAGGGGAGATACGCAGTATTTT
CDR3: CASSLTAGGPRGDTQYF

V: TRBV12-3/TRBV12-4
size: many
D: .
J: TRBJ1-3
DNA: TGTGCCAGCAAGACAGGAGCTGCTGGAAACACCATATATTTT
CDR3: CASKTGAAGNTIYF

V: TRBV7-2
size: many
D: TRBD2
J: TRBJ2-2
DNA: TGTGCCAGCAGCGTCGGGCTAGCGGATAACACCGGGGAGCTGTTTTTT
CDR3: CASSVGLADNTGELFF

V: TRBV15
size: many
D: TRBD1
J: TRBJ1-2
DNA: TGTGCCACCCTTGGATCAGACAGGGCTAACTATGGCTACACCTTC
CDR3: CATLGSDRANYGYTF

V: TRBV24-1
size: few
D: TRBD1
J: TRBJ2-1
DNA: TGTGCCACCAGTGATACACTACAGGGGGGTGGCCACAATGAGCAGTTCTTC
CDR3: CATSDTLQGGGHNEQFF

V: TRBV24-1
size: many
D: .
J: TRBJ1-2
DNA: TGTGCCACCAGTGACTTGGAGACTGGCTACACCTTC
CDR3: CATSDLETGYTF

V: TRBV6-2/TRBV6-3
size: many
D: TRBD1
J: TRBJ2-4
DNA: TGTGCCAGCAGCCCCGCGGACAGGGGTACTCACATTCAGTACTTC
CDR3: CASSPADRGTHIQYF

V: TRBV5-1
size: .
D: .
J: TRBJ2-2
DNA: TGCGCCAGCAGCTCTGGGACTGCTAAGGCTCCCGGGGAGCTGTTTTTT
CDR3: CASSSGTAKAPGELFF

V: TRBV12-3/TRBV12-4
size: many
D: TRBD1
J: TRBJ2-1
DNA: TGTGCCAGCAGTCCGGGACAGGCCCCCTACAATGAGCAGTTCTTC
CDR3: CASSPGQAPYNEQFF

V: TRBV11-1
size: .
D: .
J: TRBJ2-1
DNA: TGTGCCGGCAGTCTCCCGGGGGGCCCGGGCAATGAGCAGTTCTTC
CDR3: CAGSLPGGPGNEQFF

V: TRBV15
size: .
D: TRBD2
J: TRBJ2-1
DNA: TGTGCCACCAGGGGTACTAGCGGGAGTTACAATGAGCAGTTCTTC
CDR3: CATRGTSGSYNEQFF

V: TRBV7-8
size: many
D: TRBD1
J: TRBJ1-5
DNA: TGTGCCAGCAGCCGGGACAGGGTGGGCAATCAGCCCCAGCATTTT
CDR3: CASSRDRVGNQPQHF